The clone carrying this TCR beta chain has a handful of counts. Its antigen is unidentified. Sequence data for DNA of cultured CD4+ T cells were generated by the Oncomine TCR Beta short-read assay. TCRdb reprocessed the PCR reads via MiXCR and lists one record per CDR3 protein. Of about 10,000 distinct CDR3 sequences in the sample, 20% to 25% were seen once. Germline trimming cut 6 bases from V and 5 bases from J; bases unmatched to any gene: 15. The CDR3 loop spans 16 amino acids. CDR1 and CDR2 (germline): WSHSY, SAAADI. This sample's treatment: roughly 11-day PBMC culture with coronavirus spike peptide pools or control peptides (ViraFEST assay). Following a culture period (around nine days), negative selection was used to isolate CD4+ T cells. The data were taken from a study of vaccination and CD4 T cells after COVID-19.

The sample consisted of CD4+ T cells from blood, cultured in vitro, taken before SARS-CoV-2 vaccination. The chain joins TRBV10-2 to TRBJ2-7; TRBD2 matches at 8 bases. This sequence was found in a human donor who received a COVID-19 vaccine. The CDR3, as DNA: TGCGCCAGCAGGCTAAGACCGGGACTAGAGTACGACGAGCAGTACTTC. This translates into CASRLRPGLEYDEQYF.